The 32 T cell receptor beta chains below were found in one sample sequenced in a study of T cell responses to AZD1222 COVID-19 vaccine. The data were produced by immunoSEQ multiplex PCR, yet TCRdb's version contains in-frame clones alone and is incomplete. The repertoire holds some 120,000 clones, almost 95% seen once, with 1.5% to 2% in the top ten. The sample here was peripheral blood, taken 28 days after the second AZD1222 dose. Receptor source: an adult who received the AZD1222 COVID-19 vaccine.

This rearrangement joins TRBV13 to TRBJ2-1, with 10 positions matching TRBD2. Per the germline V gene, CDR1 is PRHDT and CDR2 is FYEKMQ (reference sequence). V lost 4 bases to trimming and J lost 6 bases; unmatched junction nucleotides: 9. The CDR3 covers 16 residues. The CDR3 coding sequence is TGTGCCAGCAGCTACTATAGCGGGGGGCATATCAATGAGCAGTTCTTC. Protein: CASSYYSGGHINEQFF.

V and J are TRBV18 and TRBJ1-2; D is uncertain. CDR1 is KGHSH, CDR2 LQKENI, per germline. The CDR3 is made up of 15 amino acids. The V end lost 3 bases, the J end lost 8 bases, and 19 bases lay between the germline ends. The CDR3 protein is CASSPGKESPGGYTF. As DNA, the CDR3 is TGTGCCAGCTCACCGGGGAAAGAAAGCCCCGGAGGCTACACCTTC.

V is TRBV7-6 and J is TRBJ2-3; D gene ambiguous. Looked up from germline, CDR1 is SGHVS and CDR2 is FNYEAQ. V shed 5 bases and J shed 0 bases, with 15 bases lying between them. This CDR3 is built from 16 residues. CDR3 region: CASSPFGERSTDTQYF. CDR3 in DNA: TGTGCCAGCAGCCCTTTCGGTGAACGCAGCACAGATACGCAGTATTTT.

J is TRBJ2-1 and V is TRBV21-1; the table's D call TRBD2 went unverified against the DNA. TRBV21-1 is flagged as a pseudogene. This CDR3 spans 14 amino acids. For the CDR3, the DNA is TGTGCCATCGCCGGGACTAGCGGATACAATGAGCAGTTCTTC. Translating it yields CAIAGTSGYNEQFF.

The chain is built from TRBV6-1 and TRBJ2-2, with 11 nucleotides matching TRBD2. Germline trimming cut 4 bases from V and 4 bases from J; bases unmatched to any gene: 5. CDR3 length: 16 amino acids. The germline CDR1 and CDR2 sequences are MNHNS and SASEGT. The CDR3 region is CASSVIGTSGTGELFF. The CDR3 nucleotides are TGTGCCAGCAGTGTGATCGGGACTAGCGGCACCGGGGAGCTGTTTTTT.

The sample holds one count of this clone. The chain recombines TRBV23-1 with TRBJ1-5, with TRBD1 as a possible D gene (5 bases). TRBV23-1 is flagged as an ORF with uncertain function. The length of the CDR3 is 19 residues. Between the trimmed V and J ends, which lost 0 bases and 0 bases, there was a span of 18 bases. The CDR3 loop is CASSQSTGLPVYSNQPQHF. The CDR3 DNA follows: TGCGCCAGCAGTCAATCCACAGGCCTTCCGGTATATAGCAATCAGCCCCAGCATTTT.

The chain recombines TRBV5-1 with TRBJ1-1; 7 nucleotides match TRBD1. V was pared by 1 base and J by 10 bases, with 4 bases of the junction left unmatched. Germline CDR1 and CDR2: SGHRS and YFSETQ. This CDR3 comprises 12 residues. The CDR3 sequence is CASSLTGVTAFF. CDR3 bases: TGCGCCAGCAGCTTGACAGGGGTGACAGCTTTCTTT.

The rearrangement links TRBV14 to TRBJ2-5, with D unresolved. The CDR3 runs 13 residues. CDR1 and CDR2 from the germline V gene are SGHDN and FVKESK. Trimming took 1 base from V and 2 from J, leaving 5 bases between them. CDR3 sequence reads: CASSQGDQETQYF. In nucleotides, the CDR3 is TGTGCCAGCAGCCAAGGGGATCAAGAGACCCAGTACTTC.

This clone was observed once. The J gene is TRBJ1-2, the V gene TRBV19; 7 bases are shared with TRBD1. Germline loops: CDR1 LNHDA, CDR2 SQIVND (reference sequence). The V gene end was trimmed by 5 bases and the J gene end by 4 bases; junction bases not matched to a gene: 13. This CDR3 is built from 16 residues. DNA for the CDR3: TGTGCCAGTAGTCTCCTCATCGGAGGGGGCGGCTATGGCTACACCTTC. Amino acid sequence: CASSLLIGGGGYGYTF.

The chain uses TRBV6-5 and TRBJ1-3, with D unclear. This CDR3 is built from 15 residues. V was cut by 2 bases and J by 2 bases, with 10 bases left in between. The germline gives CDR1 MNHEY, CDR2 SVGAGI. CDR3 sequence (DNA): TGTGCCAGCAGTTACCAGGTTCTCCCTGGAAACACCATATATTTT. Translating it yields CASSYQVLPGNTIYF.

V usage is TRBV27 and J usage is TRBJ2-3; 12 nucleotides align to TRBD2. Trimming removed 4 bases from V and 2 bases from J; junction bases left unmatched: 7. The CDR3 is 17 amino acids. Germline V lookup: CDR1 MNHEY, CDR2 SMNVEV (reference sequence). This CDR3 reads CASSSKLAGGLTDTQYF. In DNA form, the CDR3 reads TGTGCCAGCAGTTCAAAACTAGCGGGAGGCCTCACAGATACGCAGTATTTT.

The J gene is TRBJ2-7, the V gene TRBV11-1; the D gene is possibly TRBD1 (5 bases). Germline assignment: CDR1 SGHAT and CDR2 FQDESV (reference sequence). The V end lost 0 bases, the J end lost 0 bases, and 12 bases lay between the germline ends. The CDR3 sequence is 16 residues long. The CDR3 reads CASSLAVTGNSYEQYF. The CDR3 coding sequence is TGTGCCAGCAGCTTAGCGGTTACAGGAAACTCCTACGAGCAGTACTTC.

This chain connects TRBV6-2 or TRBV6-3 to TRBJ2-3; D possibly corresponds to TRBD1 (5 bases). The V and J ends lost 4 bases and 2 bases respectively, with 13 bases between them. The length of the CDR3 is 15 residues. The germline gives CDR1 MNHEY, CDR2 SVGEGT. The CDR3 DNA reads TGTGCCAGCAGTTCAACGACAGAACTCACAGATACGCAGTATTTT. It codes for CASSSTTELTDTQYF.

The chain couples TRBV4-1 to TRBJ2-6; TRBD1 matches at 9 bases. Looked up from germline, CDR1 is MGHRA and CDR2 is YSYEKL. This CDR3 region has 16 residues. V lost 2 bases, J lost 2 bases, and 1 base stayed unmatched. CDR3 loop: CASSQYRGPGANVLTF. The CDR3 DNA follows: TGCGCCAGCAGCCAATACAGGGGGCCTGGGGCCAACGTCCTGACTTTC.

The V call is TRBV28, the J call TRBJ1-1; possibly TRBD1 for D (6 bases). CDR1 MDHEN and CDR2 SYDVKM come from the germline V gene. The CDR3 runs to 15 residues. The V end was cut by 8 bases, the J end by 3 bases, with 19 bases between. CDR3: CASLTGLLGDTEAFF. The CDR3 bases are TGTGCCAGCTTGACAGGTTTGTTAGGGGACACTGAAGCTTTCTTT.

J is TRBJ1-2 and V is TRBV7-9; D call uncertain. Per the germline V gene, CDR1 is SEHNR and CDR2 is FQNEAQ (reference sequence). Trimming took 7 bases from V and 2 from J, leaving 14 bases between them. The CDR3 consists of 14 residues. The CDR3 loop is CASIKTSWNYGYTF. The CDR3, as DNA: TGTGCCAGCATTAAAACGAGTTGGAACTATGGCTACACCTTC.

The rearrangement links TRBV3-1 (or the pseudogene TRBV3-2) to TRBJ1-6; D possibly corresponds to TRBD1 (5 bases). V shed 2 bases and J shed 4 bases, with 21 bases lying between them. The CDR3 loop spans 19 amino acids. Germline CDR1 LGHDT, CDR2 YNNKEL (reference sequence). CDR3 region: CASSQRSSGGGSYNSPLHF. The DNA for the CDR3 is TGTGCCAGCAGCCAAAGATCGTCCGGGGGAGGGTCTTATAATTCACCCCTCCACTTT.

This chain connects TRBV18 to TRBJ1-1, with 7 bases identical to TRBD1. Germline V CDR1 and CDR2: KGHSH, LQKENI. This CDR3 contains 14 residues. The ends lost 6 bases at V and 0 bases at J; junction bases unmatched: 4. The CDR3: CASSVRGMNTEAFF. The CDR3 nucleotides read TGTGCCAGCTCGGTCAGGGGGATGAACACTGAAGCTTTCTTT.

The chain couples TRBV14 to TRBJ2-3; D possibly corresponds to TRBD1 (7 bases). Trimming shortened V by 2 bases and J by 7 bases, and 13 bases separated the two germline ends. Germline values: CDR1 SGHDN, CDR2 FVKESK. The CDR3 has 14 residues. The CDR3 sequence: CASSQSRGVNTQYF. For the CDR3, the DNA is TGTGCCAGCAGCCAATCCAGGGGGGTGAATACGCAGTATTTT.

This chain connects TRBV10-3 to TRBJ2-1; 8 positions match TRBD2. The CDR3 is 15 amino acids. Germline-derived CDR1 and CDR2 are ENHRY and SYGVKD. V shed 5 bases, J shed 2 bases, and the junction held 5 bases outside the gene matches. The CDR3 region is CAISRGLDPYNEQFF. Here the CDR3 DNA reads TGTGCCATCAGTAGGGGACTAGACCCCTACAATGAGCAGTTCTTC.

The V gene is TRBV5-6, the J gene TRBJ1-4; no clear D. Trimming cost V 4 bases and J 3 bases, with 19 bases left between them. Germline V gene data show CDR1 as SGHDT and CDR2 as YYEEEE. The length of the CDR3 is 17 residues. CDR3 sequence reads: CASSRMVRNGANEKLFF. The CDR3 nucleotides read TGTGCCAGCAGCAGGATGGTGAGAAACGGGGCTAATGAAAAACTGTTTTTT.

The chain is built from TRBV6-5 and TRBJ1-5; D remains ambiguous. The CDR3 is made up of 14 amino acids. V shed 5 bases and J shed 0 bases, with 8 bases lying between them. The germline CDR1 and CDR2 sequences are MNHEY and SVGAGI. CDR3 protein: CASSKEVSNQPQHF. The DNA of the CDR3 is TGTGCCAGCAGTAAGGAGGTTAGCAATCAGCCCCAGCATTTT.

The chain couples TRBV9 to TRBJ2-1; 8 bases are shared with TRBD1. Germline V gene data show CDR1 as SGDLS and CDR2 as YYNGEE. V shed 4 bases and J 9 bases; nucleotides not matched to a gene: 3. This CDR3 has 12 residues. The CDR3: CASSPDRGEQFF. The CDR3 DNA reads as TGTGCCAGCAGCCCTGACAGGGGTGAGCAGTTCTTC.

This chain uses TRBV19 with TRBJ2-6; D unclear. This CDR3 region has 15 residues. The V and J ends lost 5 bases and 4 bases respectively, with 12 bases between them. Germline assignment: CDR1 LNHDA and CDR2 SQIVND (reference sequence). The CDR3 loop reads CASSPRDTGANVLTF. In nucleotides, the CDR3 is TGTGCCAGTAGTCCCCGTGATACCGGGGCCAACGTCCTGACTTTC.

This clone was detected only a few times. This chain uses TRBV2 with TRBJ2-7; 7 bases are shared with TRBD1. The trim removed 6 bases at V and 4 bases at J, leaving 12 bases unmatched. CDR1 and CDR2 from the germline V gene are SNHLY and FYNNEI. The CDR3 has 15 residues. DNA of the CDR3: TGTGCCAGCAGCCCACTTTCAGCAGGGGGATACGAGCAGTACTTC. Its protein is CASSPLSAGGYEQYF.

On this clone itself: At the DNA level, this CDR3 is encoded by other sequences in the same sample as well. The chain combines TRBV7-9 with TRBJ1-5; D gene uncertain. Germline CDR1 reads SEHNR; CDR2 reads FQNEAQ (reference sequence). Trimming pared 3 bases from V and 4 bases from J, leaving 4 bases between. There are 12 residues in the CDR3. The CDR3 sequence is CASSFGNQPQHF. The CDR3, as DNA: TGTGCCAGCAGCTTTGGTAATCAGCCCCAGCATTTT.

This clone appeared a single time. The chain uses TRBV28 and TRBJ2-1; D is uncertain. The CDR3 is 15 amino acids. The germline V and J ends were trimmed by 7 bases and 0 bases, with 13 bases remaining between them. Germline CDR1 is MDHEN and CDR2 is SYDVKM. CDR3 DNA: TGTGCCAGCACCTCCGCCCTCAGCTCCTACAATGAGCAGTTCTTC. Protein: CASTSALSSYNEQFF.

The chain uses TRBV15 and TRBJ2-1, with D possibly matching TRBD2 (5 bases). This CDR3 has 13 residues. The V and J ends lost 11 bases and 6 bases respectively, with 17 bases between them. Germline assignment: CDR1 LNHNV and CDR2 YYDKDF (reference sequence). The chain's CDR3 is CAPFNLEGNEQFF. The CDR3 region has the DNA TGTGCCCCATTCAATTTAGAGGGCAATGAGCAGTTCTTC.

The chain's CDR3 is CASSRTGGYGYTF. As DNA, the CDR3 is TGTGCCAGCAGTCGGACAGGGGGCTATGGCTACACCTTC. The chain carries TRBV27 and TRBJ1-2; 10 positions agree with TRBD1. The CDR3 is 13 amino acids. Germline V lookup: CDR1 MNHEY, CDR2 SMNVEV (reference sequence). The ends lost 5 bases at V and 4 bases at J; junction bases unmatched: 1.

The chain couples TRBV29-1 to TRBJ1-4, with D unresolved. Germline V gene sequence: CDR1 SQVTM, CDR2 ANQGSEA. The CDR3 length is 14 residues. The V gene lost 1 base and the J gene lost 4 bases, with 10 bases spanning the gap. CDR3 loop: CSVEGVLGNEKLFF. The DNA for the CDR3 is TGCAGCGTTGAAGGCGTTCTGGGTAATGAAAAACTGTTTTTT.

Here the CDR3 DNA reads TGTGCCAGCAGTCGCCCCTCCCCCGAGGGAAGGCATCAGCCCCAGCATTTT. It is translated as CASSRPSPEGRHQPQHF. V is TRBV6-7 and J is TRBJ1-5; D uncertain. TRBV6-7 is marked as an open reading frame, function uncertain. Trimming took 5 bases from V and 5 from J, leaving 22 bases between them. The CDR3 length is 17 residues.

The rearrangement links TRBV5-1 to TRBJ2-5, with 9 bases that match TRBD2. The CDR3 totals 17 residues. Per the germline V gene, CDR1 is SGHRS and CDR2 is YFSETQ. V lost 0 bases and J lost 5; bases outside the gene matches: 11. As DNA, the CDR3 is TGCGCCAGCAGCTTGGCCGAAATAGCGGGAGTGGGGGAGACCCAGTACTTC. It is translated as CASSLAEIAGVGETQYF.